Listed here is a single TCR beta chain. A much larger clonotype is one base distant, so this may be a read error. As the CDR3 is not closed by the conserved phenylalanine or tryptophan, this likely results from a read error. Authors' analysis steps: TCR counts had a median of approximately 87,000 per sample and spanned about 20,000 to 700,000. TCRdb called the RACE reads again in MiXCR, with one record for every CDR3 protein. In this record, the V and J calls reflect TCRdb's handling and not the investigators' own analysis. The table records roughly 360,000 distinct CDR3 sequences, more than 4.5% of them present only once. Time point specified: patch test 1, 2 weeks after DPC sensitization. Treatment defined: therapeutic diphenylcyclopropenone sensitization with weekly scalp DPC. The authors extracted total RNA from unfractionated whole blood. The data are from a study of human T cells and chemical hapten exposure. Overall study: After 6 days, upper back 0.01% DPC patch tests were scored. Per-sample TCR yields varied mainly from small pooled library volume differences.

This TCR derives from a woman between 50 and 59 years old with alopecia areata. Some clones in this sample may be carry-over from other donors' samples. Here the sequenced sample was whole blood, taken in connection with sensitization to the hapten diphenylcyclopropenone (DPC).

The CDR3 loop reads CASSLAGEFFYGYTY. The CDR3 DNA is TGTGCCAGCAGCTTAGCGGGGGAGTTCTTCTATGGCTACACCTAC. This chain joins TRBV7-2 and TRBJ1-2, with D maybe TRBD1 (5 bases). Trimming removed 0 bases at V and 4 bases at J, with 12 bases between. The CDR3 loop spans 15 amino acids. From germline, CDR1 is SGHTA and CDR2 FQGNSA.